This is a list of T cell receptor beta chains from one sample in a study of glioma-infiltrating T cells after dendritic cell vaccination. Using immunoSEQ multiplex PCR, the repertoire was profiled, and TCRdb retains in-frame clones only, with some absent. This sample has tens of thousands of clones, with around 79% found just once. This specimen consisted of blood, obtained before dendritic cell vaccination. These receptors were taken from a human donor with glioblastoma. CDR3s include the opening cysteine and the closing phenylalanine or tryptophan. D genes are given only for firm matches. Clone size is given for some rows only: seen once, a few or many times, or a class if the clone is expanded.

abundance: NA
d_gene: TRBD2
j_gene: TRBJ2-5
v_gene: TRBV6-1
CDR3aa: CASSGRDVWGETQYF
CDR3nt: TGTGCCAGCAGCGGGAGGGACGTCTGGGGCGAGACCCAGTACTTC

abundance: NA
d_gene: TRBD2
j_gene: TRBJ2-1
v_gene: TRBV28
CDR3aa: CASSRLAGGIKFF
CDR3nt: TGTGCCAGCAGCCGACTAGCGGGAGGGATAAAGTTCTTC

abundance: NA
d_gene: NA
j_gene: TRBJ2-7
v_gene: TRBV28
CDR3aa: CASRPTGRDSYEQYF
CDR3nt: TGTGCCAGCAGGCCCACAGGGAGGGACTCCTACGAGCAGTACTTC

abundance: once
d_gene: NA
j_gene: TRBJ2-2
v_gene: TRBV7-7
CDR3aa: CASSPPSGELFF
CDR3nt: TGTGCCAGCAGCCCCCCCTCCGGGGAGCTGTTTTTT

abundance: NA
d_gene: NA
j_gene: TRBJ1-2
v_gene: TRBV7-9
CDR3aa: CASSLEAREYGYTF
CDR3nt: TGTGCCAGCAGCTTAGAGGCCAGGGAATATGGCTACACCTTC

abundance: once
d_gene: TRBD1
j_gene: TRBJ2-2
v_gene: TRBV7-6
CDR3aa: CASSLRTGTSTGELFF
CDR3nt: TGTGCCAGCAGCTTACGGACAGGGACGAGCACCGGGGAGCTGTTTTTT

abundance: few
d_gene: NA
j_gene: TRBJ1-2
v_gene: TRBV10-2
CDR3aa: CASRYAVHYGYTF
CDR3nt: TGCGCCAGTCGATATGCGGTGCACTATGGCTACACCTTC

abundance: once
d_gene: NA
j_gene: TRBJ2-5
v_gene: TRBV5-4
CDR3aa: CASSPGTFKETQYF
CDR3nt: TGTGCCAGCAGCCCCGGGACTTTTAAAGAGACCCAGTACTTC

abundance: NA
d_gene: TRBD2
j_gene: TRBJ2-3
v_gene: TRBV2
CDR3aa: CARGGGRALTDTQYF
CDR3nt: TGTGCGAGAGGGGGCGGGAGGGCCCTCACAGATACGCAGTATTTT

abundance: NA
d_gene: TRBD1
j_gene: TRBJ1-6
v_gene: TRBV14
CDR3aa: CASSQRDSYNSPLHF
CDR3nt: TGTGCCAGCAGCCAACGGGACAGTTATAATTCACCCCTCCACTTT

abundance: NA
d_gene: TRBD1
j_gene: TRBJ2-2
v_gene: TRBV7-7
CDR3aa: CASSTSTGQGTGELFF
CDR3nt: TGTGCCAGCAGCACATCGACAGGGCAGGGCACCGGGGAGCTGTTTTTT

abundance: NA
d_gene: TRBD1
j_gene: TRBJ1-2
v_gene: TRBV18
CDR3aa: CASSPPGTDDGYTF
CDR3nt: TGTGCCAGCTCACCACCGGGGACAGATGATGGCTACACCTTC

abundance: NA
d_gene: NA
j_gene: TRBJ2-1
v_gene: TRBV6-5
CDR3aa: CASTLAGQSEQFF
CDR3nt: TGCGCCAGCACCCTGGCGGGGCAAAGTGAGCAGTTCTTC

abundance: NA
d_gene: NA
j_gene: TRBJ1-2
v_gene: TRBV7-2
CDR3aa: CASSLVSGGSTNYGYTF
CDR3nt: TGTGCCAGCAGCTTAGTGTCCGGGGGTAGTACTAACTATGGCTACACCTTC